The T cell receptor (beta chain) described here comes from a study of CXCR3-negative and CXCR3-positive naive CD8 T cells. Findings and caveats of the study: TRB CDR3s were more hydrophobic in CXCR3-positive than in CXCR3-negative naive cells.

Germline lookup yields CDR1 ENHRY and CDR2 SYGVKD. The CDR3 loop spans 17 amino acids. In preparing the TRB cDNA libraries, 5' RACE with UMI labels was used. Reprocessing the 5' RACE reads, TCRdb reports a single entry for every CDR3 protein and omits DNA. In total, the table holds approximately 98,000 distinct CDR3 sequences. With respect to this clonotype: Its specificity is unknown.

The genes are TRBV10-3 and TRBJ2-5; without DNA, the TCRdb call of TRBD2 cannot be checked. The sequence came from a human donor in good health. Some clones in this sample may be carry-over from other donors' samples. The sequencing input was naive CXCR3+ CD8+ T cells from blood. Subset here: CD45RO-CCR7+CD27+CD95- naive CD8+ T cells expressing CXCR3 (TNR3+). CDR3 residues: CAISENAAGGPQETQYF.